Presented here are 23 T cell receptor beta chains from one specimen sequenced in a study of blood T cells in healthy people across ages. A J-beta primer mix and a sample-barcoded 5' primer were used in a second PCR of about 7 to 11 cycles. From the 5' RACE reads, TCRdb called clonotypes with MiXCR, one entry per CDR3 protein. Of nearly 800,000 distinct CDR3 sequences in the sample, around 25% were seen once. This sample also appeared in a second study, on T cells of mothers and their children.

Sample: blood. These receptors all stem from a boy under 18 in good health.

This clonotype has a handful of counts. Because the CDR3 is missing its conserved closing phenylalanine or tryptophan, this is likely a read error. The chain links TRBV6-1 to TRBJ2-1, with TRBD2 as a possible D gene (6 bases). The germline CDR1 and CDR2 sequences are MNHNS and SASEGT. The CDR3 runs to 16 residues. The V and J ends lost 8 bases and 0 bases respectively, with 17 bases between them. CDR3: CASRTLASSSYNEQFL. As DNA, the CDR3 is TGTGCCAGCCGGACTCTAGCGTCGAGCTCCTACAATGAGCAGTTCCTC.

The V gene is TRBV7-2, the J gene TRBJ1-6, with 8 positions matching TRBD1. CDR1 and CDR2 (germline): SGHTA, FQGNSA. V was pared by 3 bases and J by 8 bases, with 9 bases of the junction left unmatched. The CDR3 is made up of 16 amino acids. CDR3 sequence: CASSFAGQGWDSPLHF. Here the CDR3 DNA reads TGTGCCAGCAGCTTCGCCGGACAGGGTTGGGATTCACCCCTCCACTTT.

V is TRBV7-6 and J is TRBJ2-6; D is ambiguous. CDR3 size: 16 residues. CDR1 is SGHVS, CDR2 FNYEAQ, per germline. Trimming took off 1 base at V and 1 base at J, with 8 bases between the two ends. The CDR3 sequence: CASSLDGLSGANVLTF. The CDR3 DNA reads TGTGCCAGCAGCTTAGACGGCCTTTCTGGGGCCAACGTCCTGACTTTC. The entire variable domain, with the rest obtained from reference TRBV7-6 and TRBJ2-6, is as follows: GAGVSQSPRYKVTKRGQDVALRCDPISGHVSLYWYRQALGQGPEFLTYFNYEAQQDKSGLPNDRFSAERPEGSISTLTIQRTEQRDSAMYRCASSLDGLSGANVLTFGAGSRLTVL.

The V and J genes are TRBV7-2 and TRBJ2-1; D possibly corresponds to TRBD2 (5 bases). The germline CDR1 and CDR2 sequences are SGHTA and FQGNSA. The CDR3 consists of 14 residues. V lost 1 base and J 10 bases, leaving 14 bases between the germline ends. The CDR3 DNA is TGTGCCAGCAGCTTAGGATTAACCGGGGTAGAGCAGTTCTTC. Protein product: CASSLGLTGVEQFF.

CDR3 bases: TGTGCCAGCAGCAGGGACGAAGAAGAAAAACTGTTTTTT. It encodes CASSRDEEEKLFF. The chain carries TRBV27 and TRBJ1-4; a possible D gene is TRBD1 (5 bases). V was pared by 6 bases and J by 8 bases, with 13 bases between. CDR1 is MNHEY and CDR2 is SMNVEV in the germline V gene (reference sequence). The length of the CDR3 is 13 residues.

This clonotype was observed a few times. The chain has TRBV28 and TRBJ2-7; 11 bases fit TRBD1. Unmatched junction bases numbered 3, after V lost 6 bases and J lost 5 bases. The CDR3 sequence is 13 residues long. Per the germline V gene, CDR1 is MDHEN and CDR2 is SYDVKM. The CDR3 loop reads CASRDRGPDEQYF. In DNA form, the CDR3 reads TGTGCCAGCAGGGACAGGGGGCCGGACGAGCAGTACTTC. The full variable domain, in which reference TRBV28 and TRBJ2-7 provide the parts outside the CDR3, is DVKVTQSSRYLVKRTGEKVFLECVQDMDHENMFWYRQDPGLGLRLIYFSYDVKMKEKGDIPEGYSVSREKKERFSLILESASTNQTSMYLCASRDRGPDEQYFGPGTRLTVT.

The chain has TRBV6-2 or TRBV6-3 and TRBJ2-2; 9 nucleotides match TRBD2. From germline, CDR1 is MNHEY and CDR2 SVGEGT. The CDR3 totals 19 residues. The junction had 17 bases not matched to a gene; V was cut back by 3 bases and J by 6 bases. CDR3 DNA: TGTGCCAGCAGTTATTCCCTCGGCCTAGCGGGGCTCGTCGCCGGGGAGCTGTTTTTT. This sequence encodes CASSYSLGLAGLVAGELFF.

DNA for the CDR3: TGTGCCAGCAGCGTGCGACAGGGAGGCACAGATACGCAGTATTTT. Protein product: CASSVRQGGTDTQYF. The chain joins TRBV9 to TRBJ2-3, with 7 positions matching TRBD1. From germline, CDR1 is SGDLS and CDR2 YYNGEE. V lost 2 bases, J lost 1 base, and 4 bases stayed unmatched. The CDR3 totals 15 residues.

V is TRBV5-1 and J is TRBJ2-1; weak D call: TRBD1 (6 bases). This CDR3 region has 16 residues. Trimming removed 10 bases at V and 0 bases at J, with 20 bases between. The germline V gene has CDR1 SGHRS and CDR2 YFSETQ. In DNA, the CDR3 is TGCGCCTGCAACAAAGGGGGAGCGGTCTCCTACAATGAGCAGTTCTTC. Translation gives CACNKGGAVSYNEQFF.

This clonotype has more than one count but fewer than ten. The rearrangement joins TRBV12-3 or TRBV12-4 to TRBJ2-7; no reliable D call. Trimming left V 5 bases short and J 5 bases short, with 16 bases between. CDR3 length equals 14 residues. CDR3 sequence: CASSAPWHDDEQYF. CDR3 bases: TGTGCCAGCAGTGCCCCGTGGCATGACGACGAGCAGTACTTC.

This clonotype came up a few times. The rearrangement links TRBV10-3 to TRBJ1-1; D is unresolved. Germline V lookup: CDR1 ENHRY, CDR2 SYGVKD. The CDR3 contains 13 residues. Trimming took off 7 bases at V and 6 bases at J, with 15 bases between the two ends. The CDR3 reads CAIKRQSAPEAFF. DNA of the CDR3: TGTGCCATCAAGAGGCAGTCAGCCCCTGAAGCTTTCTTT.

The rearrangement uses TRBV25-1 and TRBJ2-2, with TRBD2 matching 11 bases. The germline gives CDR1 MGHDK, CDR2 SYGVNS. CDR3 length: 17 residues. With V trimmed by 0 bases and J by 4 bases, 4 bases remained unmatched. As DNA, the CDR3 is TGTGCCAGCAGTGAATATAAACTAGCGGGGGCCACCGGGGAGCTGTTTTTT. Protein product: CASSEYKLAGATGELFF.

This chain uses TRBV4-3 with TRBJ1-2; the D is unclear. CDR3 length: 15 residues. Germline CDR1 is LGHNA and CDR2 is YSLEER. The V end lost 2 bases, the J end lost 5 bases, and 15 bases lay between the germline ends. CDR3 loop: CASSQSRTSGYGYTF. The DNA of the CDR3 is TGCGCCAGCAGCCAATCGCGAACCTCCGGGTATGGCTACACCTTC.

CDR3 bases: TGTGCCTGGGGGGGAAGGACCAGGGGAGGGACCCAGTACTTC. This codes for CAWGGRTRGGTQYF. The chain is built from TRBV30 and TRBJ2-5, with D perhaps given as TRBD1 or TRBD2 (6 bases each). With 5 bases removed from V and 7 bases from J, the gap between germline ends came to 20 bases. The CDR3 has 14 residues. The germline gives CDR1 GTSNPN, CDR2 SVGIG (reference sequence).

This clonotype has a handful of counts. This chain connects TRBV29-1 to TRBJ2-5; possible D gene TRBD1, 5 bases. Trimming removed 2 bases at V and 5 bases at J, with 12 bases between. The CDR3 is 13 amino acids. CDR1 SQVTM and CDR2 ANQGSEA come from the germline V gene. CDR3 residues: CSVESPGFETQYF. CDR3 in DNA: TGCAGCGTTGAATCCCCAGGGTTTGAGACCCAGTACTTC.

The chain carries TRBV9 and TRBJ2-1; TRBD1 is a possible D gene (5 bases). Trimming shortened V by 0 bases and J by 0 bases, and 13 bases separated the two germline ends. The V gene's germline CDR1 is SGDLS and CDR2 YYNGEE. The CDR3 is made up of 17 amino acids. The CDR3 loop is CASSVGVGLSSYNEQFF. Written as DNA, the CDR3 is TGTGCCAGCAGCGTAGGGGTGGGGCTAAGCTCCTACAATGAGCAGTTCTTC.

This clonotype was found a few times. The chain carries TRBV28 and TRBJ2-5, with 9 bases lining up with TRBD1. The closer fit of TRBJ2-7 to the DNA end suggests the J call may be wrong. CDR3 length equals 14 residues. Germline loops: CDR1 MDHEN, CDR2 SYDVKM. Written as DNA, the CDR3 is TGTGCCAGCAGTTACCGGGACAGGGCCCACGAGCAGTACTTC. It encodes CASSYRDRAHEQYF.

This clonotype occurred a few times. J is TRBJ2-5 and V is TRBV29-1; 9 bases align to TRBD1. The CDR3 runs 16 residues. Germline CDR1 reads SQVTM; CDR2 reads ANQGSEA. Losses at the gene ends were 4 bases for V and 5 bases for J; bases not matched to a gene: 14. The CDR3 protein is CSVAPHQGQGRETQYF. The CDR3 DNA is TGCAGCGTTGCCCCCCACCAGGGACAGGGTAGGGAGACCCAGTACTTC.

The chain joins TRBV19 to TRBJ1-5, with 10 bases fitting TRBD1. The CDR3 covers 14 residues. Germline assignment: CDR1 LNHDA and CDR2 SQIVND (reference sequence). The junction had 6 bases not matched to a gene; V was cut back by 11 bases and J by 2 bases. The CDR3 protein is CACIGTGGNQPQHF. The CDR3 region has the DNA TGTGCCTGTATAGGGACAGGGGGCAATCAGCCCCAGCATTTT.

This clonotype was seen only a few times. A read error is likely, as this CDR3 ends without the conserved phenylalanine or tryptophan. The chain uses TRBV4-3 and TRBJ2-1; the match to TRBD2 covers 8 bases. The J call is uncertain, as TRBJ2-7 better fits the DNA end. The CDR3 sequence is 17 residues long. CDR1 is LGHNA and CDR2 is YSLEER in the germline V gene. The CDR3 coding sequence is TGCGCCAGCAGCCAAGGGCCCCTCAGCGGGGGCCTGTACGAGCAGTACCTC. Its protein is CASSQGPLSGGLYEQYL.

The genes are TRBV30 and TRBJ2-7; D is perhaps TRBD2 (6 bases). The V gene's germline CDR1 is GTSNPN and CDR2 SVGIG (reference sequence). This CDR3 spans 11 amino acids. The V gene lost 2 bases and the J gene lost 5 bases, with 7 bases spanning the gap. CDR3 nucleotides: TGTGCCTGGAGTTGGGGGGACGAGCAGTACTTC. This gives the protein CAWSWGDEQYF.

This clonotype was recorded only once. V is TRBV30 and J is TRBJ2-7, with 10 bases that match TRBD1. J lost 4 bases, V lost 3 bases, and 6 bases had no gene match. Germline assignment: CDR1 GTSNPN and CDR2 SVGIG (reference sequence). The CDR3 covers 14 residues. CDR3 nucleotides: TGTGCCTGGAGAGTCCCGGGACAGGGGTACGAGCAGTACTTC. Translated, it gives CAWRVPGQGYEQYF.

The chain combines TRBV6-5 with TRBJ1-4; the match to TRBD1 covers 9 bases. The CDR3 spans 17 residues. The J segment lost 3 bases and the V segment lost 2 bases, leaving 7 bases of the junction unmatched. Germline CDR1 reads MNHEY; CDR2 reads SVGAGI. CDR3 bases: TGTGCCAGCAGTTACACGGGACAGGGTGCGCCTAATGAAAAACTGTTTTTT. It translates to CASSYTGQGAPNEKLFF.